The entry that follows covers one T cell receptor (beta chain) sequence. V lost 4 bases and J lost 0; bases outside the gene matches: 5. Germline CDR1 and CDR2: LNHDA and SQIVND (reference sequence). The CDR3 totals 16 residues. The sample belongs to a study of blood T cell repertoires in COVID-19. Across the whole study: Sites across the United States, Italy and Spain contributed samples from acute and convalescent COVID-19.

As originally analysed: Estimation of nucleated cell counts relied on the amplification of reference gene primers. Repertoires were generated with immunoSEQ multiplex PCR, while TCRdb's copy carries only in-frame clones and drops some. Clonal size and the V and J genes are those of that table, whereas D and trimming came from the DNA. Of roughly 65,000 clones detected, more than 60% appear once; the ten largest clones hold roughly 20%. The chain has TRBV19 and TRBJ2-3; TRBD2 matches at 9 bases. The source is a human donor in a cohort sampled during active COVID-19. Sequenced sample: peripheral blood. This chain's CDR3 is CASSTRTSDSTDTQYF. The CDR3 bases are TGTGCCAGTAGTACAAGGACTAGCGATAGCACAGATACGCAGTATTTT.